This T cell receptor (beta chain) was recovered during a study of blood T cells in healthy people across ages. This clonotype was seen a handful of times. Its antigen is undetermined. Study-wide points: As naive T cell percentage varied, TCR beta diversity correlated strongly with it. Long-lived donors had more naive CD4+ cells and higher diversity than aged donors.

For the second PCR, which ran for about 7 to 11 cycles, a sample-barcoded 5' primer and a J-beta primer mix were used. TCRdb ran MiXCR on the 5' RACE reads and lists one entry per CDR3 protein. In the table there are 800,000 or so distinct CDR3 sequences, 35% to 50% of which are singletons. J gave up 9 bases and V 5 bases, and 9 bases lay outside the gene matches. This CDR3 has 13 amino acids. Germline CDR1 is MNHEY and CDR2 is SMNVEV (reference sequence). V is TRBV27 and J is TRBJ2-5; the match to TRBD2 covers 7 bases. This TCR came from an older man in good health. Specimen: blood. The CDR3 is CASSVEDGGAQYF. Here the CDR3 DNA reads TGTGCCAGCAGTGTAGAGGATGGGGGGGCCCAGTACTTC.